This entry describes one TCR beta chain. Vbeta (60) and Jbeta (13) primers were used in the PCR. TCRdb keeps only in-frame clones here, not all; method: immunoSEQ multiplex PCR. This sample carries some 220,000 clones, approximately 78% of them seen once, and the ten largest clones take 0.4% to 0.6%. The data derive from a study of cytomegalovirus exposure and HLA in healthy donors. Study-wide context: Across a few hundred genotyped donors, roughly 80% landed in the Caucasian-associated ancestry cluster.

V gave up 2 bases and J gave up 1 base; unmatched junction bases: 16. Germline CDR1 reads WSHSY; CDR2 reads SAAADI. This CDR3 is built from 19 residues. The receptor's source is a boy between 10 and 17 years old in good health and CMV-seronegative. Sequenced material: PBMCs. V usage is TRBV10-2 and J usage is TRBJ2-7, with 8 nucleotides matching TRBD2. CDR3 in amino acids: CASSEVRRTSSNFSYEQYF. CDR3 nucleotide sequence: TGCGCCAGCAGTGAGGTACGAAGGACTAGCTCAAATTTTTCCTACGAGCAGTACTTC.